The next 4 T cell receptor beta chains were all read from a single sample in a study of long-term antiretroviral therapy in people with HIV. Sequencing relied on immunoSEQ assay v3.0, run at survey level. TCRdb's table, derived via immunoSEQ multiplex PCR, lists solely in-frame clones and lacks some. The profile shows some 20,000 clones, more than 75% of them singletons. Sequenced material: unsorted PBMCs, taken 5.9 years after starting antiretroviral therapy. These receptors came from a man aged 30 to 39 with HIV.

V usage is TRBV9 and J usage is TRBJ2-3; 7 positions agree with TRBD2. The V gene's germline CDR1 is SGDLS and CDR2 YYNGEE. The CDR3 is 15 residues long. Germline trimming cut 0 bases from V and 3 bases from J; bases unmatched to any gene: 4. The DNA of the CDR3 is TGTGCCAGCAGCGTAGCTGGCGGGGGTACAGATACGCAGTATTTT. The encoded protein is CASSVAGGGTDTQYF.

This sequence joins TRBV14 and TRBJ2-5, with a tentative D call TRBD1 (5 bases). V shed 5 bases and J shed 2 bases, with 18 bases lying between them. This CDR3 has 16 amino acids. The germline V gene has CDR1 SGHDN and CDR2 FVKESK. CDR3 sequence reads: CASSSDSLRLQETQYF. The CDR3 coding sequence is TGTGCCAGCAGCTCCGACAGCCTTCGTCTTCAAGAGACCCAGTACTTC.

The V call is TRBV19, the J call TRBJ2-2; no definite D call. Trimming stripped 11 bases from V and 6 bases from J, with 19 bases between. The length of the CDR3 is 14 residues. Germline V lookup: CDR1 LNHDA, CDR2 SQIVND (reference sequence). The CDR3 here is CASTYLVGSGELFF. The CDR3 DNA reads as TGTGCCTCCACATACCTGGTTGGATCCGGGGAGCTGTTTTTT. The variable domain in full, completed from reference TRBV19 and TRBJ2-2, reads DGGITQSPKYLFRKEGQNVTLSCEQNLNHDAMYWYRQDPGQGLRLIYYSQIVNDFQKGDIAEGYSVSREKKESFPLTVTSAQKNPTAFYLCASTYLVGSGELFFGEGSRLTVL.

The V and J genes are TRBV6-1 and TRBJ1-2, with a weak D call TRBD1 (6 bases). Germline V CDR1 and CDR2: MNHNS, SASEGT. The length of the CDR3 is 13 residues. V was shortened by 4 bases and J by 8 bases, with 14 bases between the two germline ends. Written as DNA, the CDR3 is TGTGCCAGCAGTGTTGGGGGCGCAGAAGGCTACACCTTC. Translated, it gives CASSVGGAEGYTF.